Each of the 14 T cell receptor beta chains below was sequenced from the same sample in a study of T cell repertoires in cytomegalovirus infection. Each CDR3 protein gets one entry after TCRdb re-called the reads with MiXCR. The table includes approximately 110,000 distinct CDR3 sequences, over 25% detected once. Their specific antigens are unknown. This specimen consisted of CD8+ T cells from cultured PBMCs, obtained from culture after CMV antigen stimulation. The receptors here all came from a human donor in good health (CMV status not recorded). Some clones in this sample may be carry-over from other donors' samples.

The chain joins TRBV7-6 to TRBJ1-2; the match to TRBD1 covers 10 bases. CDR3 size: 15 residues. The germline V gene encodes CDR1 SGHVS and CDR2 FNYEAQ. J lost 3 bases, V lost 7 bases, and 8 bases had no gene match. The CDR3 coding sequence is TGTGCCAGCACCCGCGGCGGGACAGGGGACTATGGCTACACCTTC. This sequence encodes CASTRGGTGDYGYTF.

This clonotype showed up just a few times. J is TRBJ1-2 and V is TRBV12-3 or TRBV12-4; D unresolved. V shed 5 bases and J shed 5 bases, with 12 bases lying between them. This CDR3 is built from 13 residues. The CDR3, as DNA: TGTGCCAGCAGTCAGACGGACCATTATGGCTACACCTTC. Amino acid sequence: CASSQTDHYGYTF.

This chain connects TRBV7-6 to TRBJ2-7; 8 nucleotides match TRBD1. CDR1 and CDR2 (germline): SGHVS, FNYEAQ. The CDR3 has 16 residues. V lost 5 bases to trimming and J lost 1 base; unmatched junction nucleotides: 10. The CDR3 nucleotides are TGTGCCAGCAGCCTCGGACAGGGAACAGGATCCTACGAGCAGTACTTC. Protein sequence: CASSLGQGTGSYEQYF.

This chain connects TRBV2 to TRBJ2-3; 9 positions agree with TRBD2. Germline CDR1 reads SNHLY; CDR2 reads FYNNEI. This CDR3 spans 16 amino acids. The J segment lost 3 bases and the V segment lost 3 bases, leaving 7 bases of the junction unmatched. The CDR3: CASSDIAGGPTDTQYF. For the CDR3, the DNA is TGTGCCAGCAGTGATATTGCGGGGGGGCCAACAGATACGCAGTATTTT.

V usage is TRBV7-3 and J usage is TRBJ2-1; the D is unclear. The CDR3 loop spans 14 amino acids. Trimming took 2 bases from V and 4 from J, leaving 9 bases between them. Germline lookup yields CDR1 SGHTA and CDR2 FQGTGA. The CDR3 bases are TGTGCCAGCAGCTTACTCGCAGGATACAATGAGCAGTTCTTC. Its translation: CASSLLAGYNEQFF. Filled out from reference TRBV7-3 and TRBJ2-1, the complete variable domain reads GAGVSQTPSNKVTEKGKYVELRCDPISGHTALYWYRQSLGQGPEFLIYFQGTGAADDSGLPNDRFFAVRPEGSVSTLKIQRTERGDSAVYLCASSLLAGYNEQFFGPGTRLTVL.

The gene calls are TRBV2 and TRBJ1-2; D unresolved. Per the germline V gene, CDR1 is SNHLY and CDR2 is FYNNEI. Trimming left V 5 bases short and J 12 bases short, with 16 bases between. This CDR3 is 12 amino acids long. The DNA of the CDR3 is TGTGCCAGCAGTCGTAGGCCACCGCTTGACACCTTC. It specifies CASSRRPPLDTF.

The rearrangement links TRBV4-3 to TRBJ2-5; possibly TRBD1 for D (6 bases). The V gene lost 0 bases and the J gene lost 1 base, with 15 bases spanning the gap. CDR3 size: 17 residues. In germline, CDR1 is LGHNA, CDR2 YSLEER. Written as DNA, the CDR3 is TGCGCCAGCAGCCAAGACGGGGTGGGGGCTGGCCAAGAGACCCAGTACTTC. Its protein is CASSQDGVGAGQETQYF.

V and J are TRBV23-1 and TRBJ2-1; 7 nucleotides match TRBD1. TRBV23-1 is an ORF; its function is uncertain. V was clipped by 4 bases and J by 9 bases; unmatched bases: 12. There are 15 residues in the CDR3. CDR3 region: CASSLTGTALSEQFF. In DNA form, the CDR3 reads TGCGCCAGCAGTCTAACCGGGACAGCTTTGAGTGAGCAGTTCTTC.

In DNA, the CDR3 is TGTGCCAGCAGCCTTAGTTCGGGCCCCCATGAGACCCAGTACTTC. It codes for CASSLSSGPHETQYF. The chain employs TRBV7-2 and TRBJ2-5, with unresolved D. The CDR3 runs 15 residues. V lost 5 bases, J lost 5 bases, and 18 bases lay in between. The germline gives CDR1 SGHTA, CDR2 FQGNSA.

J is TRBJ2-6 and V is TRBV6-1, with D hard to call. Germline loops: CDR1 MNHNS, CDR2 SASEGT. The CDR3 sequence is 15 residues long. With 8 bases removed from V and 0 bases from J, the gap between germline ends came to 11 bases. The CDR3 here is CASQEEVSGANVLTF. CDR3 in DNA: TGTGCCAGCCAAGAAGAGGTCTCTGGGGCCAACGTCCTGACTTTC.

The sample holds a few counts of this clonotype. The chain employs TRBV6-5 and TRBJ1-2; D is unresolved. The CDR3 runs 12 residues. The germline CDR1 and CDR2 sequences are MNHEY and SVGAGI. V shed 2 bases and J shed 8 bases, with 9 bases lying between them. CDR3: CASSYTHGGYTF. The CDR3 DNA follows: TGTGCCAGCAGTTACACCCACGGCGGCTACACCTTC.

The chain couples TRBV7-6 to TRBJ2-3, with 10 bases identical to TRBD2. This CDR3 is built from 17 residues. CDR1 and CDR2 from the germline V gene are SGHVS and FNYEAQ. V was pared by 1 base and J by 0 bases, with 4 bases of the junction left unmatched. For the CDR3, the DNA is TGTGCCAGCAGCTTAGAACTAGCGGGGTCTAGCACAGATACGCAGTATTTT. Residues: CASSLELAGSSTDTQYF.

The chain is built from TRBV6-2 or TRBV6-3 and TRBJ2-1, with 8 bases aligning to TRBD1. Germline CDR1 MNHEY, CDR2 SVGEGT. The CDR3 is 22 amino acids. V lost 5 bases and J lost 0; bases outside the gene matches: 24. CDR3: CASSPTQLQTGVPSSSYNEQFF. CDR3 coding DNA: TGTGCCAGCAGTCCGACCCAGCTGCAGACAGGGGTCCCCAGCAGCTCCTACAATGAGCAGTTCTTC.

The sample holds many counts of this clonotype. The chain employs TRBV5-1 and TRBJ2-3; D is perhaps TRBD1 (5 bases). Trimming removed 0 bases at V and 3 bases at J, with 8 bases between. The CDR3 is 14 residues long. Germline V CDR1 and CDR2: SGHRS, YFSETQ. The CDR3 bases are TGCGCCAGCAGCTTGGAAAGGGGAACAGATACGCAGTATTTT. The encoded protein is CASSLERGTDTQYF.